What follows are 3 T cell receptor beta chains derived from one specimen sequenced in a study of vaccination and CD4 T cells after COVID-19. These receptors have no identified antigens. Sequencing of DNA taken from cultured CD4+ T cells relied on the Oncomine TCR Beta short-read assay. TCRdb re-analysed the PCR reads in MiXCR, keeping a single row per CDR3 protein. Of 6,000 to 8,000 distinct CDR3 sequences in the sample, around a fifth were seen once. Stated treatment: approximately nine-day PBMC culture with coronavirus spike peptide pools or control peptides (ViraFEST assay). Sequenced material: CD4+ T cells from blood, cultured in vitro, taken after SARS-CoV-2 vaccination. These receptors all stem from a human donor who had recovered from COVID-19.

This clonotype occurred many times. The chain carries TRBV20-1 and TRBJ2-7; D possibly corresponds to TRBD2 (5 bases). CDR1 DFQATT and CDR2 SNEGSKA come from the germline V gene (reference sequence). Between the trimmed V and J ends, which lost 5 bases and 0 bases, there was a span of 11 bases. This CDR3 has 13 amino acids. This chain's CDR3 is CSALRRSSYEQYF. As DNA, the CDR3 is TGCAGTGCTCTTAGGAGGAGCTCCTACGAGCAGTACTTC.

The rearrangement uses TRBV5-1 and TRBJ2-7; TRBD2 agrees at 8 bases. CDR3 length: 15 amino acids. The V gene's germline CDR1 is SGHRS and CDR2 YFSETQ. V lost 1 base, J lost 3 bases, and 6 bases stayed unmatched. As DNA, the CDR3 is TGCGCCAGCAGCTTGAGGGCCGGGGGGGTCTACGAGCAGTACTTC. Its translation: CASSLRAGGVYEQYF.

This clonotype was counted only a few times. This chain uses TRBV20-1 with TRBJ1-5; 9 nucleotides line up with TRBD1. The CDR3 is 14 amino acids. With 3 bases clipped from V and 7 bases from J, the junction kept 7 bases outside the gene matches. Looked up from germline, CDR1 is DFQATT and CDR2 is SNEGSKA (reference sequence). CDR3 amino acids: CSASPGQGGQPQHF. The CDR3 nucleotides are TGCAGTGCTAGTCCGGGACAGGGCGGGCAGCCCCAGCATTTT.